These 15 T cell receptor beta chains were sequenced from one sample in a study of response to subunit inactivated influenza vaccine. One entry per CDR3 protein, called by TCRdb with MiXCR from the RT-PCR reads. The data contain 300,000 to 350,000 distinct CDR3 sequences, about 20% of them seen just once; the ten biggest clones take up about 9.3%. Here the sequenced sample was PBMCs from blood, taken 21 months after vaccination. These TCRs come from a man in his fifties or sixties who received an inactivated influenza vaccine.

This clonotype was detected a few times. The chain recombines TRBV10-3 with TRBJ2-1, with unresolved D. The CDR3 is 11 residues long. Germline V gene sequence: CDR1 ENHRY, CDR2 SYGVKD. V was clipped by 6 bases and J by 4 bases, with 4 bases between them. Here the CDR3 DNA reads TGTGCCATCAGGTCGTACAATGAGCAGTTCTTC. Its translation: CAIRSYNEQFF.

The V call is TRBV11-1, the J call TRBJ2-5; D might be TRBD2 (6 bases). Germline lookup yields CDR1 SGHAT and CDR2 FQDESV (reference sequence). CDR3 length: 16 amino acids. Trimming stripped 2 bases from V and 2 bases from J, with 15 bases between. As DNA, the CDR3 is TGTGCCAGCAGCTTACAGCGGGCGGGATCACAAGAGACCCAGTACTTC. This translates into CASSLQRAGSQETQYF.

The genes are TRBV28 and TRBJ2-1; D is perhaps TRBD1 (6 bases). Germline V gene sequence: CDR1 MDHEN, CDR2 SYDVKM. The CDR3 length is 17 residues. With 5 bases removed from V and 0 bases from J, the gap between germline ends came to 17 bases. CDR3 amino acids: CASSPLVGGSSYNEQFF. CDR3 in DNA: TGTGCCAGCAGTCCCCTGGTAGGGGGTAGCTCCTACAATGAGCAGTTCTTC.

This clonotype turned up a few times. The chain links TRBV20-1 to TRBJ2-7, with 11 bases fitting TRBD2. Trimming removed 3 bases from V and 3 bases from J; junction bases left unmatched: 13. Germline V lookup: CDR1 DFQATT, CDR2 SNEGSKA (reference sequence). This CDR3 has 17 amino acids. In nucleotides, the CDR3 is TGCAGTGCTAGCCGGGTGGATCTAGCGGGGGGACACTACGAGCAGTACTTC. Protein: CSASRVDLAGGHYEQYF.

This chain links TRBV6-1 with TRBJ2-3; 7 bases match TRBD2. The germline V gene encodes CDR1 MNHNS and CDR2 SASEGT. With V trimmed by 7 bases and J by 3 bases, 7 bases remained unmatched. This CDR3 is built from 14 residues. The CDR3 DNA follows: TGTGCCAGCATTGGACTAGAGGCAACAGATACGCAGTATTTT. Its protein is CASIGLEATDTQYF.

Ten or more counts support this clonotype. The CDR3 DNA follows: TGTGCCAGCAGTCCCCCTCGATCCCTCGCAACTAATGAAAAACTGTTTTTT. It yields the protein CASSPPRSLATNEKLFF. The V gene is TRBV12-3 or TRBV12-4, the J gene TRBJ1-4; D is unclear. The CDR3 loop spans 17 amino acids. V was shortened by 5 bases and J by 0 bases, with 16 bases between the two germline ends.

This clonotype was seen only a few times. The rearrangement links TRBV11-2 to TRBJ1-6; D is uncertain. The V and J ends lost 4 bases and 8 bases respectively, with 3 bases between them. The CDR3 runs 11 residues. CDR1 is SGHAT and CDR2 is FQNNGV in the germline V gene. For the CDR3, the DNA is TGTGCCAGCAGCTCAGATTCACCCCTCCACTTT. Encoded protein: CASSSDSPLHF.

This chain links TRBV11-2 with TRBJ2-1, with 7 bases that match TRBD1. From germline, CDR1 is SGHAT and CDR2 FQNNGV. Unmatched junction bases numbered 13, after V lost 1 base and J lost 4 bases. The CDR3 is 18 amino acids. CDR3 coding DNA: TGTGCCAGCAGCTTAGTTGGGGTGGACAGGAAGAGATACAATGAGCAGTTCTTC. Its protein is CASSLVGVDRKRYNEQFF.

This chain joins TRBV2 and TRBJ2-3; 8 nucleotides align to TRBD2. The trim removed 4 bases at V and 0 bases at J, leaving 9 bases unmatched. The length of the CDR3 is 17 residues. Germline V CDR1 and CDR2: SNHLY, FYNNEI. CDR3 bases: TGTGCCAGCAGTGGTTGGGTAGCGGGGCCCAGCACAGATACGCAGTATTTT. This translates into CASSGWVAGPSTDTQYF.

In this sample, this clonotype turned up a few times. This chain joins TRBV6-1 and TRBJ2-6, with D maybe TRBD1 (7 bases). The ends were cut back, 5 bases at V and 4 bases at J, with 12 bases in the middle. There are 15 residues in the CDR3. CDR1 is MNHNS, CDR2 SASEGT, per germline. The DNA of the CDR3 is TGTGCCAGCAGTCGTTCAGGGGGGGGGGCCAACGTCCTGACTTTC. This gives the protein CASSRSGGGANVLTF.

The table lists this clonotype with a few counts. J is TRBJ1-6 and V is TRBV28; 9 bases are a match to TRBD1. The ends lost 6 bases at V and 9 bases at J; junction bases unmatched: 6. Germline V gives CDR1 MDHEN, CDR2 SYDVKM. CDR3 size: 14 residues. CDR3 amino acids: CASRSGTGISPLHF. For the CDR3, the DNA is TGTGCCAGCAGATCCGGGACAGGGATTTCACCCCTCCACTTT.

This chain uses TRBV12-3 or TRBV12-4 with TRBJ2-2; 7 bases match TRBD1. After removal of 6 bases from V and 7 bases from J, the junction contained 8 bases not matched to a gene. This CDR3 region has 14 residues. The CDR3 region is CASSPDRVGGELFF. In DNA, the CDR3 is TGTGCCAGCAGCCCCGACAGGGTCGGCGGGGAGCTGTTTTTT.

This clonotype turned up a few times. The V gene is TRBV27, the J gene TRBJ1-1; D perhaps matches TRBD1 (6 bases). CDR1 MNHEY and CDR2 SMNVEV come from the germline V gene (reference sequence). CDR3 length equals 13 residues. V was trimmed by 6 bases and J by 4 bases, leaving 12 bases between them. The CDR3 DNA sequence: TGTGCCAGCAGCCAGGGGTTGGCCACTGAAGCTTTCTTT. Its translation is CASSQGLATEAFF.

This clonotype came up many times. The chain uses TRBV12-3 or TRBV12-4 and TRBJ1-5, with 8 bases matching TRBD1. This CDR3 contains 12 residues. With V trimmed by 6 bases and J by 16 bases, 11 bases remained unmatched. The CDR3 coding sequence is TGTGCCAGCAGATCGGACAGGGAGGAGGTCCATTTT. It yields the protein CASRSDREEVHF.

The chain combines TRBV2 with TRBJ2-3; 12 nucleotides line up with TRBD2. The CDR3 runs to 15 residues. Unmatched junction bases numbered 6, after V lost 6 bases and J lost 5 bases. Germline V lookup: CDR1 SNHLY, CDR2 FYNNEI. The CDR3 DNA is TGTGCCAGCAGACTAGCGGGGGGTCGGAGAGATACGCAGTATTTT. This gives the protein CASRLAGGRRDTQYF.